The source of this TCR beta chain is a study of T cell responses to AZD1222 COVID-19 vaccine. Findings of the study overall: All repertoire sampling was performed exclusively after the peak T cell response. There were mostly white British donors and more females than males, and clonal diversity was possibly underestimated.

Analyses pooled second doses at about 4 or about 12 weeks. Using immunoSEQ multiplex PCR, the repertoire was profiled, and TCRdb retains in-frame clones only, with some absent. The table lists 95,000 to 110,000 clones, approximately 90% of them singletons. With regard to this clone: Antigen: not known.

Germline CDR1 reads SNHLY; CDR2 reads FYNNEI. This CDR3 spans 15 amino acids. Trimming took off 6 bases at V and 2 bases at J, with 14 bases between the two ends. V usage is TRBV2 and J usage is TRBJ1-5; tentatively, D is TRBD1 (5 bases). The specimen was peripheral blood, collected 28 days after the second AZD1222 dose. This receptor was obtained from an adult who received the AZD1222 COVID-19 vaccine. CDR3 sequence reads: CASRMGHLGNQPQHF. CDR3 nucleotide sequence: TGTGCCAGCAGGATGGGGCATCTTGGCAATCAGCCCCAGCATTTT.